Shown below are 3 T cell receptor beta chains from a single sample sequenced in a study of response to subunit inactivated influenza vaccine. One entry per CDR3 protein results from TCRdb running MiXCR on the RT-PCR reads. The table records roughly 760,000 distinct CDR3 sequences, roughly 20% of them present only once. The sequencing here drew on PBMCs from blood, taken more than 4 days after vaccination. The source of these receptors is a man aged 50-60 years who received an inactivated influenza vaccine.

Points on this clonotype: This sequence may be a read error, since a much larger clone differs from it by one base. CDR3 loop: CASSLSGTVNTGELFF. DNA of the CDR3: TGTGCCAGCAGCTTATCCGGGACAGTGAACACCGGGGAGCTGTTTTTT. The chain uses TRBV7-3 and TRBJ2-2, with 7 bases that match TRBD1. This CDR3 comprises 16 residues. Germline V lookup: CDR1 SGHTA, CDR2 FQGTGA. J lost 1 base, V lost 2 bases, and 4 bases had no gene match. The full variable domain, in which reference TRBV7-3 and TRBJ2-2 provide the parts outside the CDR3, is GAGVSQTPSNKVTEKGKYVELRCDPISGHTALYWYRQSLGQGPEFLIYFQGTGAADDSGLPNDRFFAVRPEGSVSTLKIQRTERGDSAVYLCASSLSGTVNTGELFFGEGSRLTVL.

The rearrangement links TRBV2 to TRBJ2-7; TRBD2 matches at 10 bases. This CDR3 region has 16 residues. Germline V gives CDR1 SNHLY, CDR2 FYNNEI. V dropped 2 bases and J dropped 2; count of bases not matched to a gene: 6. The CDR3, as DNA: TGTGCCAGCAGTGAATCCGGGCTAGCGGGGGCCTACGAGCAGTACTTC. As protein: CASSESGLAGAYEQYF.

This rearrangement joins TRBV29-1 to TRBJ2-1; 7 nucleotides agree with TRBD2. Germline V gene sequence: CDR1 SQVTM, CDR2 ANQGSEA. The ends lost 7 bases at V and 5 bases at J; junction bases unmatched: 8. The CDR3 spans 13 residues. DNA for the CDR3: TGCAGCGCTCGAGCGGGGCCACACAATGAGCAGTTCTTC. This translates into CSARAGPHNEQFF.